The 13 T cell receptor beta chains below were found in one sample sequenced in a study of cytomegalovirus exposure and HLA in healthy donors. The study ran its PCR with 60 Vbeta and 13 Jbeta primers. Using immunoSEQ multiplex PCR, the repertoire was profiled, and TCRdb retains in-frame clones only, with some absent. The sample carries 110,000 to 150,000 clones, roughly 80% recorded once. Sequencing was carried out using PBMCs. The receptors here all came from a woman between 40 and 55 years old in good health and CMV-seropositive.

V is TRBV7-2 and J is TRBJ2-5, with D perhaps matching TRBD2 (5 bases). Trimming cost V 1 base and J 7 bases, with 10 bases left between them. The CDR3 covers 13 residues. Per germline, CDR1 SGHTA and CDR2 FQGNSA. In DNA, the CDR3 is TGTGCCAGCAGCTTAGAGACCGGAGGGACCCAGTACTTC. This gives the protein CASSLETGGTQYF.

The J gene is TRBJ1-2, the V gene TRBV28, with TRBD1 identical over 9 bases. Losses at the gene ends were 8 bases for V and 1 base for J; bases not matched to a gene: 2. Germline loops: CDR1 MDHEN, CDR2 SYDVKM. This CDR3 contains 13 residues. The chain's CDR3 is CASGTGYNYGYTF. The CDR3 DNA reads as TGTGCCAGCGGGACAGGGTATAACTATGGCTACACCTTC.

This clone was recorded a few times. V gene TRBV14 combines with J gene TRBJ1-5; D remains unclear. CDR3 length equals 13 residues. Trimming cost V 5 bases and J 5 bases, with 10 bases left between them. Germline CDR1 SGHDN, CDR2 FVKESK. The CDR3 loop reads CASSSNEDQPQHF. In DNA, the CDR3 is TGTGCCAGCAGCTCCAATGAGGATCAGCCCCAGCATTTT.

The rearrangement joins TRBV6-1 to TRBJ2-7, with D perhaps TRBD2 (5 bases). The V gene lost 4 bases and the J gene lost 6 bases, with 10 bases spanning the gap. Germline CDR1 is MNHNS and CDR2 is SASEGT. This CDR3 is built from 12 residues. The DNA for the CDR3 is TGTGCCAGCAGTGTACCCCGGGGCGAGCAGTACTTC. Protein product: CASSVPRGEQYF.

The chain joins TRBV18 to TRBJ2-4; TRBD1 might be the D (6 bases). CDR1 KGHSH and CDR2 LQKENI come from the germline V gene. This CDR3 is built from 18 residues. The V and J ends lost 0 bases and 0 bases respectively, with 15 bases between them. The CDR3 region has the DNA TGTGCCAGCTCACCACCAAGTAGGGGGACCTTAGCCAAAAACATTCAGTACTTC. Protein sequence: CASSPPSRGTLAKNIQYF.

This chain connects TRBV6-5 to TRBJ2-1; 10 bases align to TRBD1. The CDR3 spans 15 residues. Germline CDR1 reads MNHEY; CDR2 reads SVGAGI. V shed 7 bases, J shed 15 bases, and the junction held 18 bases outside the gene matches. CDR3 in amino acids: CASIRQGAQQSSMFF. In DNA, the CDR3 is TGTGCCAGCATCAGACAGGGGGCGCAACAAAGTTCCATGTTCTTC.

V usage is TRBV29-1 and J usage is TRBJ2-7; D gene ambiguous. V was pared by 4 bases and J by 0 bases, with 13 bases between. Germline V gene data show CDR1 as SQVTM and CDR2 as ANQGSEA. The CDR3 sequence is 14 residues long. The CDR3: CSVVDKPNSYEQYF. The CDR3 nucleotides read TGCAGCGTTGTCGACAAACCAAACTCCTACGAGCAGTACTTC.

This rearrangement joins TRBV5-6 to TRBJ2-3; TRBD1 might be the D (6 bases). Trimming shortened V by 4 bases and J by 6 bases, and 15 bases separated the two germline ends. Germline V gives CDR1 SGHDT, CDR2 YYEEEE. The CDR3 is 14 amino acids. Here the CDR3 DNA reads TGTGCCAGCAGCCTACAGGGTATCACGGATACGCAGTATTTT. Encoded protein: CASSLQGITDTQYF.

Worth noting for this clone: The same CDR3 also results from other DNA sequences found in this sample. The chain joins TRBV6-5 to TRBJ1-2; D ambiguous. This CDR3 has 15 amino acids. CDR1 is MNHEY, CDR2 SVGAGI, per germline. Trimming shortened V by 0 bases and J by 4 bases, and 12 bases separated the two germline ends. In DNA form, the CDR3 reads TGTGCCAGCAGTTACTCAGGTACCGGGAGCTATGGCTACACCTTC. Its translation is CASSYSGTGSYGYTF.

The chain uses TRBV30 and TRBJ1-2, with D maybe TRBD1 (6 bases). This CDR3 has 12 amino acids. The V and J ends lost 2 bases and 8 bases respectively, with 12 bases between them. Germline CDR1 is GTSNPN and CDR2 is SVGIG (reference sequence). The CDR3, as DNA: TGTGCCTGGAGTCTTACAGGGACCGGCTACACCTTC. This codes for CAWSLTGTGYTF.

The V call is TRBV28, the J call TRBJ2-1; D is perhaps TRBD2 (6 bases). Trimming stripped 8 bases from V and 1 base from J, with 12 bases between. From germline, CDR1 is MDHEN and CDR2 SYDVKM. The CDR3 loop spans 14 amino acids. This CDR3 is CASGGSASYNEQFF. The DNA for the CDR3 is TGTGCCAGCGGGGGGAGCGCATCCTACAATGAGCAGTTCTTC.

This chain connects TRBV27 to TRBJ1-2; TRBD1 might be the D (6 bases). The CDR3 extends over 12 amino acids. Germline assignment: CDR1 MNHEY and CDR2 SMNVEV (reference sequence). Trimming removed 5 bases at V and 2 bases at J, with 6 bases between. Written as DNA, the CDR3 is TGTGCCAGCAGTGGGACAAACTATGGCTACACCTTC. It encodes CASSGTNYGYTF.

For the CDR3, the DNA is TGTGCTGCCGGGACTAGCGGGATGAACACCGGGGAGCTGTTTTTT. This gives the protein CAAGTSGMNTGELFF. The chain carries TRBV19 and TRBJ2-2; 13 nucleotides agree with TRBD2. Germline-derived CDR1 and CDR2 are LNHDA and SQIVND (reference sequence). The CDR3 is made up of 15 amino acids.